This TCR beta chain was retrieved from a study of regulatory T cells in long-lasting Graves disease (dated by TCRdb to about 2021). At the level of the whole study: In the newly diagnosed Graves' disease group, patients had been taking antithyroid drugs for less than 3 months. Patients with persistent Graves' disease were compared with patients with newly diagnosed Graves' disease using TCR sequencing and RNA sequencing of peripheral blood. The study was registered as a clinical trial and conducted in China. TCR sequencing covered around 13 persistent and approximately 20 newly diagnosed Graves' disease patients, 33 samples in total. Broad study findings and their caveats: More public clonotypes were shared among persistent patients (roughly 2,700) than among newly diagnosed patients (over 900). Only peripheral blood was studied, because thyroid tissue, the primary lesion, was inaccessible. Compared with newly diagnosed patients, persistent Graves' disease patients had lower TCR Shannon entropy and fewer highly expanded clones, which suggests clonal expansion. Sequencing and analysis were limited to the TCR beta chain. The authors noted that the small sample size was a limitation that may lower accuracy. Preferential use of TRBV28, TRBJ1-2 and TRBJ2-5 was observed in persistent disease, whereas TRBV20-1 and TRBJ2-1 were favored in newly diagnosed disease.

Ten or more counts support this clonotype. What this receptor recognizes is not known. Per-base quality was not reported, and no clone a single base away is much larger than it. According to the germline V gene, CDR1 reads MNHEY and CDR2 reads SVGEGT. The germline ends are 15 bases apart after V is trimmed by 7 bases and J by 3 bases. Taken from cysteine to phenylalanine, the CDR3 has 14 residues. CDR3 DNA is the only sequence kept; it has 42 bases, read in frame from the first base. The sample's time point label, in plain terms: newly diagnosed GD, antithyroid drugs for less than 3 months. For both TCR sequencing and RNA sequencing, RNA was extracted from PBMCs in TRIzol. The diagnosis of Graves' disease was made according to American Thyroid Association guidelines. Patients for the study were recruited at an endocrinology department in Xi'an, China. Each patient gave around 9.2 milliliters of peripheral blood, collected in an EDTA anticoagulant tube. Ficoll Paque Plus density gradient separation was used to isolate PBMCs, and no additional T cell sorting was done. RNA quality was checked with an Agilent 2100 Bioanalyzer and agarose gel, and concentration with a NanoDrop 2000.

Libraries were made using multiplex PCR. Data came from an Illumina HiSeq 4000. To build TCR beta libraries, CDR3 regions were amplified by Arm-PCR using iRepertoire HTBI primers. Gel purification was performed on PCR products prior to sequencing. The paper's data handling went like this. Across samples, around 58 TRBV and 15 or so TRBJ segments were identified and used for gene usage analysis of CDR3 amino acid clonotypes. Filtered high-quality paired reads were merged into contigs using COPE and FqMerger. Contigs were aligned with BLAST to IMGT TRBV, TRBD and TRBJ reference genes, and CDR3 was defined per IMGT. Any clonotype with a frequency above 0.1% was counted as a highly expanded clone. Shannon entropy served as the measure of repertoire diversity, while the Gini coefficient captured V-J evenness. A clonotype was considered public if more than one individual shared it. Using fastp at Q25 and MiXCR, TCRdb reprocessed the public reads and kept productive beta chains. For every CDR3 protein sequence, its rows merge into one entry that carries the most common genes and DNA. TCRdb's processing, not the authors', yielded these V and J calls. This sample has about 370,000 distinct CDR3 sequences in its table, and less than 20% of those were observed once. Of the sample, about a fifth is held by the ten largest clones.

The receptor chain draws on TRBV6-2 or TRBV6-3 and TRBJ1-1; possibly the D gene is TRBD1, per 5 matching bases. This clonotype was sampled from a female donor with Graves disease. Material: peripheral blood mononuclear cells (PBMCs), obtained at new diagnosis, from a patient treated with antithyroid drugs. Here the CDR3 is given as CASTLGGSDTEAFF. The base sequence is TGTGCCAGCACCCTCGGGGGTTCTGACACTGAAGCTTTCTTT.